This TCR beta chain was sequenced in a study of Tregs in tolerant kidney transplant recipients. Germline values: CDR1 LNHDA, CDR2 SQIVND (reference sequence). Between the trimmed V and J ends, which lost 3 bases and 2 bases, there was a span of 20 bases. The CDR3 is 18 amino acids. Broader study findings: Activated donor B cell expansion appeared to reveal the most relevant donor-specific TCRbeta repertoire.

CD4+CD25+CD127- Tregs, CD4+CD25- non-Tregs, CD4 and CD8 cells were sorted. TCRdb keeps only in-frame clones here, not all; method: immunoSEQ multiplex PCR. The table records 110,000 or so clones, 85% to 90% of them present only once. To note about this clone: The antigen remains undetermined.

The rearrangement links TRBV19 to TRBJ2-1; D is possibly TRBD2 (7 bases). This sample comprised CD4+ T cells from blood, obtained before the transplant. The source of this sequence is a human donor who received a combined kidney and bone marrow transplant. This CDR3 is CASSMSGGPVETYNEQFF. The CDR3 bases are TGTGCCAGTAGTATGTCGGGGGGCCCCGTGGAAACCTACAATGAGCAGTTCTTC. Full variable domain (rest looked up from reference TRBV19 and TRBJ2-1): DGGITQSPKYLFRKEGQNVTLSCEQNLNHDAMYWYRQDPGQGLRLIYYSQIVNDFQKGDIAEGYSVSREKKESFPLTVTSAQKNPTAFYLCASSMSGGPVETYNEQFFGPGTRLTVL.